These 30 T cell receptor beta chains came from one sample sequenced in a study of response to subunit inactivated influenza vaccine. TCRdb independently ran MiXCR on the RT-PCR reads; one entry per CDR3 protein. The repertoire holds approximately 700,000 distinct CDR3 sequences, with around 14% as singletons. The sample in question was PBMCs from blood, obtained less than 15 days before vaccination. The receptors originated from a man over 45 who received an inactivated influenza vaccine.

The sample holds a few counts of this clonotype. The chain uses TRBV4-1 and TRBJ2-7; either TRBD1 or TRBD2 may supply D (6 bases each). V was shortened by 5 bases and J by 7 bases, with 18 bases between the two germline ends. CDR3 length equals 14 residues. The germline V gene has CDR1 MGHRA and CDR2 YSYEKL. Here the CDR3 reads CASSSVGGLGEQYF. CDR3 bases: TGCGCCAGCAGCTCTGTTGGGGGGCTGGGTGAGCAGTACTTC.

The CDR3 DNA follows: TGCGCCAGCAGCTTGGTTAGACGGACTAGCAGCAACACCGGGGAGCTGTTTTTT. It translates to CASSLVRRTSSNTGELFF. J is TRBJ2-2 and V is TRBV5-1; 8 bases align to TRBD2. Unmatched junction bases numbered 9, after V lost 0 bases and J lost 2 bases. This CDR3 spans 18 amino acids. In germline, CDR1 is SGHRS, CDR2 YFSETQ.

V gene TRBV28 combines with J gene TRBJ1-3, with D perhaps matching TRBD1 (5 bases). This CDR3 has 14 amino acids. The germline V gene encodes CDR1 MDHEN and CDR2 SYDVKM. Trimming took 6 bases from V and 4 from J, leaving 13 bases between them. CDR3 bases: TGTGCCAGCAGCCCAGGGAGGTCCGGAAACACCATATATTTT. Its translation: CASSPGRSGNTIYF.

This clonotype was picked up a small number of times. The gene calls are TRBV5-1 and TRBJ2-5; possibly TRBD1 or TRBD2 for D (5 bases each). The V end was cut by 8 bases, the J end by 1 base, with 12 bases between. This CDR3 is built from 13 residues. CDR1 is SGHRS and CDR2 is YFSETQ in the germline V gene. The CDR3 sequence is CASARELQETQYF. CDR3 bases: TGCGCCAGTGCCAGGGAGCTCCAAGAGACCCAGTACTTC.

This clonotype was detected many times. The chain joins TRBV29-1 to TRBJ2-5; D is unresolved. Trimming removed 4 bases at V and 0 bases at J, with 15 bases between. Germline loops: CDR1 SQVTM, CDR2 ANQGSEA. The CDR3 totals 15 residues. CDR3 residues: CSVVVRVGYQETQYF. In nucleotides, the CDR3 is TGCAGCGTTGTTGTTAGGGTTGGCTACCAAGAGACCCAGTACTTC.

In this sample, this clonotype turned up a few times. The chain links TRBV4-3 to TRBJ1-1; D gene ambiguous. V was shortened by 0 bases and J by 1 base, with 6 bases between the two germline ends. The CDR3 has 14 residues. CDR1 is LGHNA, CDR2 YSLEER, per germline. CDR3 in DNA: TGCGCCAGCAGCCAAGATCGGCGGAACACTGAAGCTTTCTTT. Protein sequence: CASSQDRRNTEAFF.

The chain links TRBV7-9 to TRBJ2-1; 10 bases are a match to TRBD2. V lost 5 bases and J lost 3; bases outside the gene matches: 7. Germline V gene data show CDR1 as SEHNR and CDR2 as FQNEAQ (reference sequence). CDR3 size: 16 residues. The CDR3 spells CASSSGTSVFYNEQFF. CDR3 nucleotides: TGTGCCAGCAGCAGCGGGACTAGCGTCTTCTACAATGAGCAGTTCTTC.

This clonotype appeared a single time. The chain links TRBV27 to TRBJ1-5; 9 bases match TRBD1. This CDR3 spans 16 amino acids. Germline CDR1 reads MNHEY; CDR2 reads SMNVEV (reference sequence). The CDR3 reads CFDVTGGRWSNQPQHF. In nucleotides, the CDR3 is TGTTTCGACGTGACAGGGGGTCGTTGGAGCAATCAGCCCCAGCATTTT.

This clonotype was counted at least ten times. The chain uses TRBV5-1 and TRBJ2-1, with 12 positions matching TRBD2. Unmatched junction bases numbered 10, after V lost 4 bases and J lost 2 bases. The germline gives CDR1 SGHRS, CDR2 YFSETQ. This CDR3 region has 18 residues. The CDR3 reads CASSTTTSGGVTYNEQFF. The CDR3 DNA follows: TGCGCCAGCAGCACCACGACTAGCGGGGGTGTTACCTACAATGAGCAGTTCTTC.

This clonotype has just one count. The V gene is TRBV30, the J gene TRBJ1-2, with TRBD1 matching 10 bases. Germline V gives CDR1 GTSNPN, CDR2 SVGIG (reference sequence). The CDR3 loop spans 16 amino acids. V lost 3 bases, J lost 2 bases, and 9 bases stayed unmatched. Here the CDR3 reads CAWRTTGGAGNYGYTF. Here the CDR3 DNA reads TGTGCCTGGAGGACGACAGGGGGCGCTGGGAACTATGGCTACACCTTC.

Only a few counts were recorded for this clonotype. The chain employs TRBV5-1 and TRBJ1-1, with TRBD1 identical over 8 bases. The CDR3 is 14 amino acids. The V gene end was trimmed by 7 bases and the J gene end by 2 bases; junction bases not matched to a gene: 7. Germline loops: CDR1 SGHRS, CDR2 YFSETQ. The CDR3: CASFFGQGNTEAFF. The CDR3 DNA reads TGCGCCAGCTTTTTCGGACAGGGCAACACTGAAGCTTTCTTT.

This CDR3 is CSVKSGSEAFF. The CDR3, as DNA: TGCAGCGTGAAATCAGGGTCTGAAGCTTTCTTT. This chain joins TRBV29-1 and TRBJ1-1; tentatively, D is TRBD1 (5 bases). CDR3 length: 11 amino acids. Trimming cost V 6 bases and J 6 bases, with 11 bases left between them. Germline V CDR1 and CDR2: SQVTM, ANQGSEA.

The chain couples TRBV24-1 to TRBJ2-1; D uncertain. Germline CDR1 is KGHDR and CDR2 is SFDVKD. Trimming took off 7 bases at V and 5 bases at J, with 14 bases between the two ends. The CDR3 totals 14 residues. The CDR3 region has the DNA TGTGCCACCAGGGAAATGACCGAAGACAATGAGCAGTTCTTC. Translating gives CATREMTEDNEQFF.

This clonotype was detected ten times or more. V and J are TRBV20-1 and TRBJ2-1, with D maybe TRBD2 (5 bases). Germline values: CDR1 DFQATT, CDR2 SNEGSKA (reference sequence). Trimming removed 5 bases from V and 7 bases from J, with 15 bases in between. CDR3 length equals 13 residues. As DNA, the CDR3 is TGCAGTGCTTTCACACAACTAGAGAATGAGCAGTTCTTC. Protein product: CSAFTQLENEQFF.

The sample holds a few counts of this clonotype. CDR3 bases: TGTGCCACCAGCAGAGTGGGGCAGGGATTATTACTCAATCAGCCCCAGCATTTT. Amino acid sequence: CATSRVGQGLLLNQPQHF. This rearrangement joins TRBV15 to TRBJ1-5; a weak D match, TRBD1 (5 bases). This CDR3 spans 18 amino acids. The germline gives CDR1 LNHNV, CDR2 YYDKDF (reference sequence). V lost 1 base and J lost 3, with 19 bases in between.

The chain uses TRBV20-1 and TRBJ2-7, with D possibly matching TRBD2 (5 bases). The V end was cut by 7 bases, the J end by 6 bases, with 16 bases between. Germline CDR1 reads DFQATT; CDR2 reads SNEGSKA (reference sequence). The CDR3 has 12 residues. CDR3 amino acids: CSVKGLRAEQYF. The CDR3 DNA reads TGCAGTGTAAAAGGACTTCGGGCCGAGCAGTACTTC.

This clonotype is termed medium-sized (0.01 to 0.1%). The genes are TRBV7-9 and TRBJ2-1; TRBD2 is a possible D gene (6 bases). Germline CDR1 and CDR2: SEHNR and FQNEAQ (reference sequence). The V gene lost 5 bases and the J gene lost 10 bases, with 18 bases spanning the gap. The CDR3 extends over 14 amino acids. CDR3 in amino acids: CASSPPGGIGEQFF. CDR3 DNA: TGTGCCAGCAGCCCCCCTGGGGGGATAGGGGAGCAGTTCTTC. The whole variable domain, remainder taken from reference TRBV7-9 and TRBJ2-1, is DTGVSQNPRHKITKRGQNVTFRCDPISEHNRLYWYRQTLGQGPEFLTYFQNEAQLEKSRLLSDRFSAERPKGSFSTLEIQRTEQGDSAMYLCASSPPGGIGEQFFGPGTRLTVL.

There are a few counts of this clonotype. V gene TRBV25-1 combines with J gene TRBJ2-1; 9 bases align to TRBD2. The junction had 8 bases not matched to a gene; V was cut back by 2 bases and J by 0 bases. The CDR3 length is 18 residues. Per the germline V gene, CDR1 is MGHDK and CDR2 is SYGVNS. CDR3 coding DNA: TGTGCCAGCAGTGAACGGGGAGGTAGCGGGAGCTCCTACAATGAGCAGTTCTTC. This gives the protein CASSERGGSGSSYNEQFF.

This clonotype occurred a few times. The chain joins TRBV7-8 to TRBJ2-1, with TRBD2 matching 7 bases. The ends lost 5 bases at V and 6 bases at J; junction bases unmatched: 4. This CDR3 spans 13 amino acids. Germline CDR1 reads SGHVS; CDR2 reads FQNEAQ. The CDR3 DNA is TGTGCCAGCAGCGTCGGGACTACCAATGAGCAGTTCTTC. This translates into CASSVGTTNEQFF.

The chain uses TRBV20-1 and TRBJ1-1; D gene uncertain. The CDR3 loop spans 15 amino acids. Germline CDR1 reads DFQATT; CDR2 reads SNEGSKA (reference sequence). The V end was cut by 6 bases, the J end by 1 base, with 18 bases between. The CDR3 reads CSAPVRRGRNTEAFF. CDR3 in DNA: TGCAGTGCCCCGGTTAGACGGGGTCGGAACACTGAAGCTTTCTTT.

This rearrangement joins TRBV5-6 to TRBJ1-1; D is uncertain. Deletions cut 4 bases from V and 1 base from J, with 14 bases between. The CDR3 is 15 residues long. Germline-derived CDR1 and CDR2 are SGHDT and YYEEEE. CDR3 sequence: CASSLIGSQNTEAFF. CDR3 DNA: TGTGCCAGCAGCCTTATCGGCAGCCAGAACACTGAAGCTTTCTTT.

This clonotype was counted between two and nine times. The chain uses TRBV5-1 and TRBJ1-1, with 8 bases fitting TRBD1. CDR1 SGHRS and CDR2 YFSETQ come from the germline V gene. The V segment lost 2 bases and the J segment 1 base; nucleotides outside the gene matches: 4. This CDR3 spans 15 amino acids. The CDR3 DNA follows: TGCGCCAGCAGCTTCCAGGGGACAGGGAACACTGAAGCTTTCTTT. Translation gives CASSFQGTGNTEAFF.

The sample holds one count of this clonotype. The chain recombines TRBV25-1 with TRBJ2-5, with a weak D call TRBD1 (7 bases). V lost 7 bases and J 5 bases, leaving 14 bases between the germline ends. The CDR3 extends over 13 amino acids. Germline-derived CDR1 and CDR2 are MGHDK and SYGVNS. The CDR3 reads CASTLTGRETQYF. Written as DNA, the CDR3 is TGTGCCAGCACCTTGACAGGGAGGGAGACCCAGTACTTC.

This chain uses TRBV6-2 or TRBV6-3 with TRBJ1-5; the match to TRBD1 covers 7 bases. This CDR3 comprises 14 residues. The germline V gene encodes CDR1 MNHEY and CDR2 SVGEGT. After removal of 6 bases from V and 3 bases from J, the junction contained 5 bases not matched to a gene. For the CDR3, the DNA is TGTGCCAGCAGAAACACAGGGGTCAATCAGCCCCAGCATTTT. Protein: CASRNTGVNQPQHF.

This clonotype was recorded a few times. This chain uses TRBV6-2 or TRBV6-3 with TRBJ2-1; 10 bases match TRBD2. Germline trimming cut 4 bases from V and 4 bases from J; bases unmatched to any gene: 7. The CDR3 is made up of 16 amino acids. Germline values: CDR1 MNHEY, CDR2 SVGEGT. CDR3 in DNA: TGTGCCAGCAGTTCGAGTCTAGCGGGGGTTTACAATGAGCAGTTCTTC. Its protein is CASSSSLAGVYNEQFF.

This clonotype was seen at least ten times. The chain is built from TRBV18 and TRBJ1-5; no clear D. The CDR3 runs to 13 residues. Germline values: CDR1 KGHSH, CDR2 LQKENI. Trimming cost V 3 bases and J 8 bases, with 11 bases left between them. The CDR3 DNA is TGTGCCAGCTCACCGAAGCCGGACGAGCCCCAGCATTTT. This gives the protein CASSPKPDEPQHF.

This clonotype occurred many times. The rearrangement joins TRBV12-3 or TRBV12-4 to TRBJ2-7; a weak D match, TRBD2 (6 bases). CDR3 length: 14 amino acids. V was clipped by 6 bases and J by 1 base, with 13 bases between them. The CDR3 loop is CASSRDGRSYEQYF. The CDR3 DNA sequence: TGTGCCAGCAGCCGAGACGGGAGATCCTACGAGCAGTACTTC.

This clonotype was found many times. This chain uses TRBV7-2 with TRBJ2-7, with unresolved D. V lost 1 base, J lost 1 base, and 5 bases lay in between. CDR1 SGHTA and CDR2 FQGNSA come from the germline V gene. This CDR3 is 13 amino acids long. For the CDR3, the DNA is TGTGCCAGCAGCTTAGTCAGGTCCTACGAGCAGTACTTC. Protein sequence: CASSLVRSYEQYF.

The chain carries TRBV12-3 or TRBV12-4 and TRBJ1-4; D may be TRBD1 (5 bases). The CDR3 is made up of 15 amino acids. V was shortened by 6 bases and J by 7 bases, with 18 bases between the two germline ends. CDR3 residues: CASRRSTQGGEKLFF. DNA of the CDR3: TGTGCCAGCAGACGGAGCACGCAGGGTGGTGAAAAACTGTTTTTT.

This clonotype was observed a few times. The genes are TRBV6-2 or TRBV6-3 and TRBJ2-1, with TRBD1 as a possible D gene (5 bases). Germline V gene data show CDR1 as MNHEY and CDR2 as SVGEGT. The CDR3 has 17 residues. Trimming took 0 bases from V and 6 from J, leaving 18 bases between them. CDR3 residues: CASSYSPGLGVGNEQFF. The DNA for the CDR3 is TGTGCCAGCAGTTACTCACCCGGCCTAGGGGTTGGCAATGAGCAGTTCTTC.